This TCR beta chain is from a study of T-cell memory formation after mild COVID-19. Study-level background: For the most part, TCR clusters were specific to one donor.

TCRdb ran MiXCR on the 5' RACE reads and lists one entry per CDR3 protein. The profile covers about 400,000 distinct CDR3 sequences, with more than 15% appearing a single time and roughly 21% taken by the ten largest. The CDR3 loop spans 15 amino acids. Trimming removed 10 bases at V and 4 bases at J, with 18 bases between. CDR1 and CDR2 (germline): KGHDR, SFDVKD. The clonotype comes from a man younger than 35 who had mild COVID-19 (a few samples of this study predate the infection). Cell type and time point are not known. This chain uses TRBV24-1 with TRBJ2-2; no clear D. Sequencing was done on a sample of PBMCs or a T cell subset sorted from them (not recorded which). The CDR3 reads CATDTPWSLTGELFF. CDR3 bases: TGTGCCACTGATACCCCTTGGAGTCTCACCGGGGAGCTGTTTTTT.